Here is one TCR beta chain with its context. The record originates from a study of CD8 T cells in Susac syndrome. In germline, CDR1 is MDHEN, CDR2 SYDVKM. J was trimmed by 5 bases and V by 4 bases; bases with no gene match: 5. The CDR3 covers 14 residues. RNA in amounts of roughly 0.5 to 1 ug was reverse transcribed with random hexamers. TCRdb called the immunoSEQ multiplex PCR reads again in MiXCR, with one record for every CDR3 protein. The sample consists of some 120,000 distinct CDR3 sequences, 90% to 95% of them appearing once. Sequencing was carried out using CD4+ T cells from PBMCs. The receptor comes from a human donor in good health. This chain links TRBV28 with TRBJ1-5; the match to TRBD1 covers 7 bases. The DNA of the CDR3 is TGTGCCAGCAGTTCACAGGGGCCTTATCAGCCCCAGCATTTT. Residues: CASSSQGPYQPQHF. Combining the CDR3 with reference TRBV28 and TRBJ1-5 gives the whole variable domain DVKVTQSSRYLVKRTGEKVFLECVQDMDHENMFWYRQDPGLGLRLIYFSYDVKMKEKGDIPEGYSVSREKKERFSLILESASTNQTSMYLCASSSQGPYQPQHFGDGTRLSIL.